These 23 T cell receptor beta chains were sequenced from one sample in a study of blood T cell repertoires in COVID-19. Repertoires were generated with immunoSEQ multiplex PCR, while TCRdb's copy carries only in-frame clones and drops some. The profile shows nearly 200,000 clones, about 88% of them singletons. The sample was peripheral blood. These receptors all come from a woman aged 40 to 49 who had recovered from COVID-19.

Regarding this clone: Other nucleotide sequences in the sample specify the same CDR3. The chain employs TRBV3-1 (or the pseudogene TRBV3-2) and TRBJ2-7, with 8 nucleotides matching TRBD2. Germline V gene data show CDR1 as LGHDT and CDR2 as YNNKEL (reference sequence). Losses at the gene ends were 0 bases for V and 3 bases for J; bases not matched to a gene: 7. The CDR3 sequence is 16 residues long. The CDR3 nucleotides read TGTGCCAGCAGCCAAGAAGGACTAGCCGCCAGCTACGAGCAGTACTTC. Protein sequence: CASSQEGLAASYEQYF.

The chain links TRBV4-1 to TRBJ2-7, with TRBD1 as a possible D gene (6 bases). Germline V gives CDR1 MGHRA, CDR2 YSYEKL. Trimming pared 2 bases from V and 0 bases from J, leaving 23 bases between. The CDR3 totals 19 residues. In nucleotides, the CDR3 is TGCGCCAGCAGCCAACAAGAGATACAGGGAGTTGGCATCTCCTACGAGCAGTACTTC. This codes for CASSQQEIQGVGISYEQYF.

This clone was found a few times. The chain couples TRBV2 to TRBJ1-6, with unresolved D. The CDR3 consists of 16 residues. The V gene lost 1 base and the J gene lost 0 bases, with 7 bases spanning the gap. From germline, CDR1 is SNHLY and CDR2 FYNNEI. The CDR3 region is CASSEGPSSYNSPLHF. Written as DNA, the CDR3 is TGTGCCAGCAGTGAAGGCCCGAGCTCCTATAATTCACCCCTCCACTTT.

This sequence joins TRBV5-1 and TRBJ2-5, with D hard to call. The V end was cut by 5 bases, the J end by 0 bases, with 5 bases between. Germline lookup yields CDR1 SGHRS and CDR2 YFSETQ. This CDR3 has 12 residues. DNA of the CDR3: TGCGCCAGCAGTCAGTACCAAGAGACCCAGTACTTC. Translated: CASSQYQETQYF.

V is TRBV19 and J is TRBJ2-6; TRBD1 agrees at 10 bases. V shed 5 bases, J shed 2 bases, and the junction held 9 bases outside the gene matches. The germline V gene has CDR1 LNHDA and CDR2 SQIVND (reference sequence). The CDR3 spans 18 residues. Here the CDR3 reads CASSHFDRGHTGANVLTF. The DNA of the CDR3 is TGTGCCAGTAGTCACTTCGACAGGGGGCATACTGGGGCCAACGTCCTGACTTTC.

The V call is TRBV11-2, the J call TRBJ2-2, with 9 nucleotides matching TRBD2. Germline lookup yields CDR1 SGHAT and CDR2 FQNNGV. Unmatched junction bases numbered 13, after V lost 1 base and J lost 4 bases. The CDR3 length is 19 residues. CDR3 DNA: TGTGCCAGCAGCTTAGGGTTAGCGGGAGACGTAAAGCGCACCGGGGAGCTGTTTTTT. Its protein product is CASSLGLAGDVKRTGELFF. The full variable domain, rest sourced from reference TRBV11-2 and TRBJ2-2, is EAGVAQSPRYKIIEKRQSVAFWCNPISGHATLYWYQQILGQGPKLLIQFQNNGVVDDSQLPKDRFSAERLKGVDSTLKIQPAKLEDSAVYLCASSLGLAGDVKRTGELFFGEGSRLTVL.

This clone was counted between two and nine times. The V gene is TRBV6-5, the J gene TRBJ1-2; TRBD1 agrees at 7 bases. The V and J ends lost 5 bases and 4 bases, in that order; junction bases with no gene match: 7. Germline loops: CDR1 MNHEY, CDR2 SVGAGI. This CDR3 is built from 14 residues. CDR3 protein: CASSRQGPTYGYTF. The CDR3 bases are TGTGCCAGCAGTCGACAGGGCCCTACCTATGGCTACACCTTC.

The chain uses TRBV6-5 and TRBJ2-7, with 10 nucleotides matching TRBD1. The germline gives CDR1 MNHEY, CDR2 SVGAGI. Trimming took 7 bases from V and 2 from J; bases not matched to a gene: 5. The CDR3 runs 14 residues. The CDR3 region has the DNA TGTGCCAGCATGGGGACAGGGGTAACCTACGAGCAGTACTTC. This translates into CASMGTGVTYEQYF.

This chain uses TRBV5-4 with TRBJ2-2; 8 bases map to TRBD2. Germline assignment: CDR1 SGHNT and CDR2 YYREEE (reference sequence). Trimming cost V 2 bases and J 1 base; bases outside gene matches: 7. The CDR3 spans 17 residues. CDR3 coding DNA: TGTGCCAGCAGCTTAGGCCGGGGGGGTGAGAACACCGGGGAGCTGTTTTTT. This sequence encodes CASSLGRGGENTGELFF.

This sequence joins TRBV5-6 and TRBJ2-5, with D tentatively TRBD1 (6 bases). The CDR3 totals 19 residues. Trimming left V 0 bases short and J 4 bases short, with 25 bases between. CDR1 is SGHDT, CDR2 YYEEEE, per germline. CDR3 nucleotides: TGTGCCAGCAGCTTGGAAGTACGGTCGGCCAGGGGTCTGGGAGAGACCCAGTACTTC. Encoded protein: CASSLEVRSARGLGETQYF.

A note on this clone: Other DNA sequences of this sample code for an identical CDR3. The chain has TRBV5-1 and TRBJ1-1, with 7 bases that match TRBD1. The CDR3 contains 14 residues. Looked up from germline, CDR1 is SGHRS and CDR2 is YFSETQ. The junction had 3 bases not matched to a gene; V was cut back by 3 bases and J by 1 base. The CDR3: CASSSGQPNTEAFF. Written as DNA, the CDR3 is TGCGCCAGCAGCTCGGGACAGCCGAACACTGAAGCTTTCTTT.

V is TRBV19 and J is TRBJ2-1; a possible D gene is TRBD2 (7 bases). The CDR3 has 17 amino acids. Trimming shortened V by 5 bases and J by 0 bases, and 17 bases separated the two germline ends. CDR1 and CDR2 from the germline V gene are LNHDA and SQIVND (reference sequence). This chain's CDR3 is CASSGGGRSSSYNEQFF. The CDR3 region has the DNA TGTGCCAGTAGTGGCGGGGGCAGGTCCAGCTCCTACAATGAGCAGTTCTTC. Drawing the rest from reference TRBV19 and TRBJ2-1, the complete variable domain is DGGITQSPKYLFRKEGQNVTLSCEQNLNHDAMYWYRQDPGQGLRLIYYSQIVNDFQKGDIAEGYSVSREKKESFPLTVTSAQKNPTAFYLCASSGGGRSSSYNEQFFGPGTRLTVL.

The chain carries TRBV11-2 and TRBJ2-5; 7 bases fit TRBD2. V dropped 5 bases and J dropped 9; count of bases not matched to a gene: 15. This CDR3 has 15 residues. CDR1 and CDR2 (germline): SGHAT, FQNNGV. This chain's CDR3 is CASSTRGKTSMSQYF. In nucleotides, the CDR3 is TGTGCCAGCAGCACTAGAGGCAAGACTAGCATGTCCCAGTACTTC.

This chain links TRBV10-3 with TRBJ2-5, with TRBD1 matching 11 bases. The CDR3 runs 14 residues. The J segment lost 4 bases and the V segment lost 8 bases, leaving 6 bases of the junction unmatched. The germline V gene has CDR1 ENHRY and CDR2 SYGVKD. The CDR3 is CAIGDRGTLETQYF. CDR3 in DNA: TGTGCCATCGGGGACAGGGGGACTCTAGAGACCCAGTACTTC.

This clone was found once. This chain joins TRBV7-9 and TRBJ1-4, with 10 bases that match TRBD1. Germline values: CDR1 SEHNR, CDR2 FQNEAQ (reference sequence). The trim removed 3 bases at V and 8 bases at J, leaving 6 bases unmatched. This CDR3 contains 15 residues. The CDR3 spells CASSFSTGGEEKLFF. The CDR3, as DNA: TGTGCCAGCAGCTTCTCGACAGGGGGCGAGGAAAAACTGTTTTTT.

The V gene is TRBV6-1, the J gene TRBJ2-3; D not resolved. Germline V gene data show CDR1 as MNHNS and CDR2 as SASEGT. The CDR3 length is 13 residues. Trimming took 3 bases from V and 2 from J, leaving 6 bases between them. As DNA, the CDR3 is TGTGCCAGCAGTGAGAGAACCACAGATACGCAGTATTTT. Its translation is CASSERTTDTQYF.

As concerns this clone: This CDR3 is also generated by other DNA sequences in the sample. V is TRBV5-1 and J is TRBJ2-5; D gene ambiguous. Germline V gene sequence: CDR1 SGHRS, CDR2 YFSETQ. Trimming cost V 4 bases and J 2 bases, with 3 bases left between them. The CDR3 loop spans 11 amino acids. The CDR3 DNA sequence: TGCGCCAGCAGCCTTCAAGAGACCCAGTACTTC. Its translation: CASSLQETQYF.

The chain links TRBV7-9 to TRBJ2-7, with D possibly matching TRBD1 (5 bases). Trimming stripped 3 bases from V and 4 bases from J, with 10 bases between. The CDR3 is 13 residues long. Germline CDR1 and CDR2: SEHNR and FQNEAQ (reference sequence). CDR3 protein: CASSLDILYEQYF. The CDR3 nucleotides read TGTGCCAGCAGCTTGGACATCTTGTACGAGCAGTACTTC. The whole variable domain, remainder taken from reference TRBV7-9 and TRBJ2-7, is DTGVSQNPRHKITKRGQNVTFRCDPISEHNRLYWYRQTLGQGPEFLTYFQNEAQLEKSRLLSDRFSAERPKGSFSTLEIQRTEQGDSAMYLCASSLDILYEQYFGPGTRLTVT.

This clone showed up just a few times. The chain employs TRBV25-1 and TRBJ1-4, with a weak D call TRBD1 (5 bases). The CDR3 is 15 amino acids. The germline V gene has CDR1 MGHDK and CDR2 SYGVNS. The ends were cut back, 4 bases at V and 8 bases at J, with 17 bases in the middle. Here the CDR3 reads CASSGRSGGREKLFF. The CDR3 DNA reads TGTGCCAGCAGTGGACGATCGGGGGGTAGGGAAAAACTGTTTTTT.

This chain uses TRBV24-1 with TRBJ2-1; 7 bases line up with TRBD2. This CDR3 spans 15 amino acids. Germline values: CDR1 KGHDR, CDR2 SFDVKD. After removal of 4 bases from V and 3 bases from J, the junction contained 5 bases not matched to a gene. The CDR3 loop is CATSDSLADYNEQFF. The CDR3 coding sequence is TGTGCCACCAGTGACAGCCTAGCGGACTACAATGAGCAGTTCTTC.

V is TRBV19 and J is TRBJ2-2, with 7 nucleotides matching TRBD1. The germline CDR1 and CDR2 sequences are LNHDA and SQIVND (reference sequence). V was pared by 9 bases and J by 8 bases, with 12 bases of the junction left unmatched. This CDR3 has 14 amino acids. The CDR3 DNA follows: TGTGCCAGCATCTCCCTACAGGGGTCGGGGGAGCTGTTTTTT. As protein: CASISLQGSGELFF.

The rearrangement links TRBV2 to TRBJ1-1; the D gene is possibly TRBD1 (6 bases). Trimming pared 9 bases from V and 0 bases from J, leaving 11 bases between. Germline CDR1 SNHLY, CDR2 FYNNEI. The length of the CDR3 is 13 residues. The CDR3: CASNRDMNTEAFF. Here the CDR3 DNA reads TGTGCCAGTAACAGGGACATGAACACTGAAGCTTTCTTT.

The rearrangement links TRBV5-1 to TRBJ2-7, with D possibly matching TRBD1 (5 bases). The V and J ends lost 0 bases and 2 bases respectively, with 9 bases between them. This CDR3 has 14 amino acids. CDR1 and CDR2 (germline): SGHRS, YFSETQ. The CDR3 protein is CASSLGTLTYEQYF. DNA of the CDR3: TGCGCCAGCAGCTTGGGGACATTGACCTACGAGCAGTACTTC. Using reference TRBV5-1 and TRBJ2-7 for the parts outside the CDR3, the full variable domain is KAGVTQTPRYLIKTRGQQVTLSCSPISGHRSVSWYQQTPGQGLQFLFEYFSETQRNKGNFPGRFSGRQFSNSRSEMNVSTLELGDSALYLCASSLGTLTYEQYFGPGTRLTVT.